Sequencing of this TCR beta chain was carried out in a study of T cells in Graves' hyperthyroidism and ophthalmopathy. Background on the study: Peripheral blood collection took place at initial diagnosis, before any treatment. Findings and caveats of the study: Blood also carried most thyroid clonotypes expanded above 0.001.

A word on this clonotype: Its antigen is unidentified.

RNA transcripts served as the template for amplifying TCR beta CDR3 regions. Carried out on the TCR CDR3, a first-round RT-PCR used the HTBI primer set. TCRdb reanalysed the multiplex PCR reads using MiXCR and keeps one entry per CDR3 protein. This table holds around 570,000 distinct CDR3 sequences, 20% found once. The specimen sequenced was blood. The clonotype was recovered from a man aged 35 to 55 with Graves' ophthalmopathy.

CDR3 region: CASSPPSGTSNYGYTF. The CDR3 DNA follows: TGCGCCAGCAGCCCACCATCCGGGACTTCTAACTATGGCTACACCTTC. The chain uses TRBV4-1 and TRBJ1-2, with TRBD1 as a possible D gene (5 bases). Trimming shortened V by 4 bases and J by 0 bases, and 15 bases separated the two germline ends. The CDR3 runs to 16 residues. Looked up from germline, CDR1 is MGHRA and CDR2 is YSYEKL.